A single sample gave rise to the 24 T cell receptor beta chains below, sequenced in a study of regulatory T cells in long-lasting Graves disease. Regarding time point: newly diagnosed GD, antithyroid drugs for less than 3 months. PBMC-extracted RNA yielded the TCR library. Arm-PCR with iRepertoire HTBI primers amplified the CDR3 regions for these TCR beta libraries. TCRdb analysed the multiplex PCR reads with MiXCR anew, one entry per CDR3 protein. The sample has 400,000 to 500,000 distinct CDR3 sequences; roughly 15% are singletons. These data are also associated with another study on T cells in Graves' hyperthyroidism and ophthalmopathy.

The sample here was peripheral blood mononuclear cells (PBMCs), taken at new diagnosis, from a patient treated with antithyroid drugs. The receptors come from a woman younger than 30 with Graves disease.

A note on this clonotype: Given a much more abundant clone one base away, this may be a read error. The CDR3 DNA is TGTGCCAGCAGCGCGAAGGGACGGGGGAAATACGAGCAGTTCTTC. As protein: CASSAKGRGKYEQFF. The gene calls are TRBV7-3 and TRBJ2-1; tentative D call: TRBD2 (6 bases). The CDR3 runs to 15 residues. Trimming pared 5 bases from V and 10 bases from J, leaving 21 bases between. Germline assignment: CDR1 SGHTA and CDR2 FQGTGA. Full variable domain (rest looked up from reference TRBV7-3 and TRBJ2-1): GAGVSQTPSNKVTEKGKYVELRCDPISGHTALYWYRQSLGQGPEFLIYFQGTGAADDSGLPNDRFFAVRPEGSVSTLKIQRTERGDSAVYLCASSAKGRGKYEQFFGPGTRLTVL.

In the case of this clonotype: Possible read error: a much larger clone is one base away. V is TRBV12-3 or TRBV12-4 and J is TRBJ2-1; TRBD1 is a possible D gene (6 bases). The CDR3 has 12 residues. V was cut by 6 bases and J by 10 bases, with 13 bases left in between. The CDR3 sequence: CASSDPGVEQFF. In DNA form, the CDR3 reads TGTGCCAGCAGCGACCCAGGGGTCGAGCAGTTCTTC.

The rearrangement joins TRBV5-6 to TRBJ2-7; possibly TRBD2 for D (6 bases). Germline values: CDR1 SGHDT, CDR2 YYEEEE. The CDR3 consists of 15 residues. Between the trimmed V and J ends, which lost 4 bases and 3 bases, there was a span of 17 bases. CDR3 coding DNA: TGTGCCAGCAGCCTCTTTTCGGGAGACCACTACGAGCAGTACTTC. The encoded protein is CASSLFSGDHYEQYF.

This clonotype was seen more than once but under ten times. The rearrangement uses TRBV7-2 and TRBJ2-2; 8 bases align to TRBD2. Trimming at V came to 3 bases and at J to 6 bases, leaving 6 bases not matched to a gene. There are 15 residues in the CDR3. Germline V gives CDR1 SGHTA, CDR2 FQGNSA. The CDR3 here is CASSLLGLVSGELFF. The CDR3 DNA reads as TGTGCCAGCAGCTTGCTGGGACTAGTCTCCGGGGAGCTGTTTTTT.

This CDR3 reads CASRKRPQETQYF. The CDR3 DNA is TGTGCCAGCAGAAAGCGGCCTCAAGAGACCCAGTACTTC. The V call is TRBV27, the J call TRBJ2-5, with a possible D match to TRBD2 (5 bases). The CDR3 runs 13 residues. Germline V gives CDR1 MNHEY, CDR2 SMNVEV (reference sequence). With 6 bases removed from V and 2 bases from J, the gap between germline ends came to 10 bases.

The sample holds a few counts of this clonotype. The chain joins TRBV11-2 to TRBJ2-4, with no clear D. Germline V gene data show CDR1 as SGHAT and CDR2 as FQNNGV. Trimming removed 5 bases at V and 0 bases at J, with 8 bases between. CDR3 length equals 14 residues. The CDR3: CASSAALAKNIQYF. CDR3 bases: TGTGCCAGCAGCGCAGCGCTAGCCAAAAACATTCAGTACTTC.

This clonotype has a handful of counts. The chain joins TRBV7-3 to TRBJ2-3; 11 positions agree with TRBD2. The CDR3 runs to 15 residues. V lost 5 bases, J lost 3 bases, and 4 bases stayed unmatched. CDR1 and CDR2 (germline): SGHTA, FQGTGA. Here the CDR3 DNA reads TGTGCCAGCAGCGGTAGCGGGAGGGCGACAGATACGCAGTATTTT. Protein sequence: CASSGSGRATDTQYF.

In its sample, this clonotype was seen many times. CDR3 sequence: CASSPDSQETQYF. CDR3 nucleotide sequence: TGTGCCAGCTCACCGGACAGCCAAGAGACCCAGTACTTC. V and J are TRBV18 and TRBJ2-5; D might be TRBD1 (6 bases). This CDR3 has 13 amino acids. Germline V CDR1 and CDR2: KGHSH, LQKENI. Trimming pared 3 bases from V and 1 base from J, leaving 6 bases between.

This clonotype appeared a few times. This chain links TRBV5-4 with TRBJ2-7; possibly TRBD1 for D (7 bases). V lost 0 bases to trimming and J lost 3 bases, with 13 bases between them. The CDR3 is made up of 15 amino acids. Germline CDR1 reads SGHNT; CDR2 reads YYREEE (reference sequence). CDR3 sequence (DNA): TGTGCCAGCAGCTTGGCAGGGGGGCCCAACTACGAGCAGTACTTC. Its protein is CASSLAGGPNYEQYF.

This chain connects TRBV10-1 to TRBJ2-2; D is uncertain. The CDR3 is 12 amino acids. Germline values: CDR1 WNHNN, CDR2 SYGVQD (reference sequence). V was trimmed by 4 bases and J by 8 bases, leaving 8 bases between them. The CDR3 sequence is CASSVGRGELFF. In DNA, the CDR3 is TGCGCCAGCAGTGTCGGTCGTGGGGAGCTGTTTTTT.

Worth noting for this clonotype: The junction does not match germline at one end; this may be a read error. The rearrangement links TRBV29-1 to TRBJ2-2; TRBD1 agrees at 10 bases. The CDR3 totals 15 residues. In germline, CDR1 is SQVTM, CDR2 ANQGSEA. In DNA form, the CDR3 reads TGCAGCGTGGGCAGACAGGGGGCAAACACCGGGGAGCTGCTTTTT. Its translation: CSVGRQGANTGELLF.

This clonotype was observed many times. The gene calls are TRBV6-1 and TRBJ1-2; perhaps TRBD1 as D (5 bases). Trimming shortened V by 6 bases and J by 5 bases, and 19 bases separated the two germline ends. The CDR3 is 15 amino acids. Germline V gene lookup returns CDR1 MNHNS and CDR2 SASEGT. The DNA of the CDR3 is TGTGCCAGCAGGGGGGGTGTTGAAACAAGATATGGCTACACCTTC. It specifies CASRGGVETRYGYTF.

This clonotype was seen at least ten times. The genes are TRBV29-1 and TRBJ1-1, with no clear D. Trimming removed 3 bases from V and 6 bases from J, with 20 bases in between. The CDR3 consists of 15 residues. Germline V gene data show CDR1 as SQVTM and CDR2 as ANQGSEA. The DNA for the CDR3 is TGCAGCGTTGATGAGAAAGCCGTGGGGAGGTCTGAAGCTTTCTTT. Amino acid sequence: CSVDEKAVGRSEAFF.

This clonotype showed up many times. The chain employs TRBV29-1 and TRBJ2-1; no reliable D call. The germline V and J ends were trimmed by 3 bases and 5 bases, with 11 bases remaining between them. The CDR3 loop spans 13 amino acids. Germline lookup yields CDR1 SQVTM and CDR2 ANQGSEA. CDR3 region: CSVDLISNNEQFF. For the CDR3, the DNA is TGCAGCGTTGACCTAATAAGCAACAATGAGCAGTTCTTC.

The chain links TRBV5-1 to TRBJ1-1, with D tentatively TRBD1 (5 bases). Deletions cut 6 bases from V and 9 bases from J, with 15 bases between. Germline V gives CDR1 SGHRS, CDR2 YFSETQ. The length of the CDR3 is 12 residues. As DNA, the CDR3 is TGCGCCAGCAAATCGGACATCAAGAAAGCTTTCTTT. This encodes CASKSDIKKAFF.

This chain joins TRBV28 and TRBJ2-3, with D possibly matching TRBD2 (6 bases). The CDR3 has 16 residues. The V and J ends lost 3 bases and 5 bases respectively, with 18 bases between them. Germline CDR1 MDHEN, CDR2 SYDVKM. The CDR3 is CASSFGGERGRDTQYF. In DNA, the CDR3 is TGTGCCAGCAGTTTTGGCGGGGAACGAGGGAGAGATACGCAGTATTTT.

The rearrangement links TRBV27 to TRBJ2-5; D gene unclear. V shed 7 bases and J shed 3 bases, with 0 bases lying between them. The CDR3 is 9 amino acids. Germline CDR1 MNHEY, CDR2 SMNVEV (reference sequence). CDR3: CASKETQYF. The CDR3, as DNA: TGTGCCAGCAAAGAGACCCAGTACTTC.

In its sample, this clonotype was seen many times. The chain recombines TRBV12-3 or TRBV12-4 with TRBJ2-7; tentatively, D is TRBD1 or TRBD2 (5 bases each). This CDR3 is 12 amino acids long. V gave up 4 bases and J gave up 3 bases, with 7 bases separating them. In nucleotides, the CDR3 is TGTGCCAGCAGTTGGGACCTCTACGAGCAGTACTTC. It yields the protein CASSWDLYEQYF.

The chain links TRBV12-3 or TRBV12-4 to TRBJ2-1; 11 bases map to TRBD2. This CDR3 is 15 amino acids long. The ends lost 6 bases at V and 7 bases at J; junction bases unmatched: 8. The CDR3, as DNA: TGTGCCAGCAGGACAACTAGCGGGAGTGAGAATGAGCAGTTCTTC. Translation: CASRTTSGSENEQFF.

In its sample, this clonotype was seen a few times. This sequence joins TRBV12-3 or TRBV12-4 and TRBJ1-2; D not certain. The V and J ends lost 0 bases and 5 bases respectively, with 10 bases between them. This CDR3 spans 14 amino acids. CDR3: CASSLASRFYGYTF. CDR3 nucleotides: TGTGCCAGCAGTTTAGCCTCTAGGTTTTATGGCTACACCTTC.

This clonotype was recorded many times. The CDR3 reads CASTPLSGGRTDTQYF. CDR3 nucleotide sequence: TGTGCCAGCACCCCTCTTTCCGGCGGGAGAACAGATACGCAGTATTTT. The V gene is TRBV6-1, the J gene TRBJ2-3; 7 bases line up with TRBD2. V gave up 7 bases and J gave up 3 bases; unmatched junction bases: 13. The CDR3 covers 16 residues. Germline values: CDR1 MNHNS, CDR2 SASEGT.

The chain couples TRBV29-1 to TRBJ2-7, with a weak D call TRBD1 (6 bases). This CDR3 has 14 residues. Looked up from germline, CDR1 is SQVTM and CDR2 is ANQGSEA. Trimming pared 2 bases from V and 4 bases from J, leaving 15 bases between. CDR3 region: CSVEFRGRPYEQYF. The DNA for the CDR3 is TGCAGCGTTGAATTCAGGGGTCGCCCTTACGAGCAGTACTTC.

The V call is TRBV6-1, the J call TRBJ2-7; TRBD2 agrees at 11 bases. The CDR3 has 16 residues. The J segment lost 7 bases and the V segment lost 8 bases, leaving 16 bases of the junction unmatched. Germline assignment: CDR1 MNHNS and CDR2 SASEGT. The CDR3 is CASSPGTSGITGEQYF. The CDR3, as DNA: TGTGCCAGCTCTCCCGGGACTAGCGGCATAACGGGGGAGCAGTACTTC.

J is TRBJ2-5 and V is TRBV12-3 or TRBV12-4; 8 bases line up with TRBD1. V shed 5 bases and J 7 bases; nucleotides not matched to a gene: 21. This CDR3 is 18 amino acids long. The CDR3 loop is CASSTRPTTGDNERTQYF. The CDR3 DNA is TGTGCCAGCAGTACCCGGCCCACGACAGGGGACAATGAGAGGACCCAGTACTTC.